This T cell receptor beta chain was identified in a study of T cells in Graves' hyperthyroidism and ophthalmopathy. Study-wide background: Peripheral blood specimens were obtained at initial diagnosis, prior to any treatment.

This clonotype was found many times. Amplified TCR beta CDR3 regions derived from RNA transcripts. The study used the HTBI primer set for a first-round RT-PCR of the TCR CDR3. TCRdb called the multiplex PCR reads again in MiXCR, with one record for every CDR3 protein. The sample includes some 500,000 distinct CDR3 sequences, roughly a sixth of them seen just once. Trimming left V 0 bases short and J 1 base short, with 9 bases between. CDR3 length: 15 amino acids. Germline V CDR1 and CDR2: KGHSH, LQKENI. Enrolled ophthalmopathy patients presented with a Clinical Activity Score of at least 3, a NOSPECS grade of at least 4, and disease duration under 3 months. Investigators excluded patients with uncontrolled infection, other autoimmune disease, pregnancy or lactation. A roughly 10 ml volume of fresh peripheral blood provided the PBMCs.

V gene TRBV18 combines with J gene TRBJ1-1; D is undetermined. Sequencing was carried out using blood. The TCR originated in a woman aged 25 to 39 with Graves' ophthalmopathy. CDR3 region: CASSPPGRPNTEAFF. In DNA, the CDR3 is TGTGCCAGCTCACCACCGGGCAGGCCGAACACTGAAGCTTTCTTT.